This T cell receptor (beta chain) appears in the sequencing data of a study of human T cells and chemical hapten exposure. Study information: Application of 0.01% DPC to the upper back was done by patch test, with a reading at 6 days.

Time point here: pre-sensitization, week 0. Treatment described: therapeutic diphenylcyclopropenone sensitization with weekly scalp DPC. Total RNA was isolated from unfractionated whole blood. Per germline, CDR1 ENHRY and CDR2 SYGVKD. This CDR3 has 14 residues. V shed 7 bases and J 0 bases; nucleotides not matched to a gene: 3. TCRdb re-analysed the RACE reads in MiXCR, keeping a single row per CDR3 protein. This table holds around 57,000 distinct CDR3 sequences, around 11% found once. The J gene is TRBJ2-7, the V gene TRBV10-3; 10 bases match TRBD2. The receptor's source is a middle-aged woman with alopecia areata. Some clones in this sample may be carry-over from other donors' samples. The specimen comprised whole blood, sampled in connection with sensitization to the hapten diphenylcyclopropenone (DPC). The CDR3 protein is CAITRTSGSYEQYF. The CDR3 coding sequence is TGTGCCATCACCCGGACTAGCGGCTCCTACGAGCAGTACTTC.